This T cell receptor beta chain was captured in a study of blood T cells in healthy people across ages. A few counts support this clonotype. Individuals who donated were healthy Caucasians from Russia aged roughly 6 to 95. Isolation per sample recovered at least 7 million PBMCs. Total RNA extracted from each sample amounted to at least 5.5 micrograms. PCR was performed a second time for about 6 to 11 cycles using a sample-barcoded 5' primer and a J-beta primer mix. Using its own MiXCR run on the 5' RACE reads, TCRdb lists one record per CDR3 protein. The sample shows about 720,000 distinct CDR3 sequences, 22% of them seen only once. V was clipped by 4 bases and J by 4 bases; unmatched bases: 8. CDR3 length: 15 residues. Germline V gives CDR1 LGHDT, CDR2 YNNKEL (reference sequence).

The sequence came from a man in his 70s in good health. Specimen: blood. This chain connects TRBV3-1 to TRBJ2-3; 7 bases align to TRBD2. For the CDR3, the DNA is TGTGCCAGCAGCCCCCAAAGGACTAGTGCAGATACGCAGTATTTT. It encodes CASSPQRTSADTQYF.